Listed below are T cell receptor beta chains from one sample, sequenced in a study of blood T cell repertoires in COVID-19. Data came from immunoSEQ multiplex PCR; TCRdb stores just in-frame clones and leaves some out. This table holds around 140,000 clones, 80% to 90% found once. What was sequenced was peripheral blood. The receptors were gathered from a man in his forties or fifties with active or convalescent COVID-19. CDR3s include the opening cysteine and the closing phenylalanine or tryptophan. D genes are given only for firm matches. A clone size is listed for some rows: how often the clone was seen (once, few, many), or a class if it is expanded.

j_call	clone_size	v_call	d_call	cdr3_aa	cdr3_nt
TRBJ2-7	-	TRBV5-6	TRBD1	CASSFWDRRSDEQYF	TGTGCCAGCAGCTTTTGGGACAGGAGATCGGACGAGCAGTACTTC
TRBJ2-1	-	TRBV19	-	CASREGAGYNEQFF	TGTGCCAGTAGGGAGGGGGCCGGTTACAATGAGCAGTTCTTC
TRBJ2-3	-	TRBV5-5	-	CASSLVGRFTDTQYF	TGTGCCAGCAGCTTGGTGGGGCGGTTCACAGATACGCAGTATTTT
TRBJ2-3	-	TRBV24-1	TRBD1	CATSEGDRGITDTQYF	TGTGCCACCAGTGAGGGGGACAGGGGCATCACAGATACGCAGTATTTT
TRBJ2-5	-	TRBV5-4	TRBD2	CASSLGQGLAGYQETQYF	TGTGCCAGCAGCTTGGGGCAGGGACTAGCGGGGTACCAAGAGACCCAGTACTTC
TRBJ1-1	once	TRBV5-8	TRBD1	CASSLVRGRTEAFF	TGTGCCAGCAGCTTGGTCAGGGGGCGGACTGAAGCTTTCTTT
TRBJ2-7	once	TRBV19	-	CASSNGVLGPYEQYF	TGTGCCAGTAGTAACGGGGTATTAGGTCCCTACGAGCAGTACTTC
TRBJ2-5	-	TRBV5-1	TRBD2	CASSGGLAGGQETQYF	TGCGCCAGCAGCGGAGGACTAGCGGGAGGGCAAGAGACCCAGTACTTC
TRBJ2-7	-	TRBV7-8	-	CASSFSGNSYEQYF	TGTGCCAGCAGCTTTAGCGGCAACTCCTACGAGCAGTACTTC
TRBJ1-4	-	TRBV21-1	-	CASSKVREGGEKLFF	TGTGCCAGCAGCAAAGTTCGGGAAGGGGGTGAAAAACTGTTTTTT
TRBJ2-7	-	TRBV7-9	-	CASSASYEQYF	TGTGCCAGCAGCGCTAGCTACGAGCAGTACTTC
TRBJ2-7	-	TRBV5-4	TRBD2	CASSRGGSTYEQYF	TGTGCCAGCAGCCGGGGGGGGTCTACCTACGAGCAGTACTTC
TRBJ2-7	few	TRBV7-9	TRBD1	CASSSGTGGLREQYF	TGTGCCAGCAGCTCGGGGACAGGGGGATTGCGGGAGCAGTACTTC
TRBJ2-7	-	TRBV5-1	TRBD2	CASSVLAGGTSWEQYF	TGCGCCAGCAGCGTCCTAGCGGGAGGGACCTCTTGGGAGCAGTACTTC
TRBJ1-3	once	TRBV5-5	-	CASRRAQGQKGNTIYF	TGTGCCAGCAGACGAGCCCAGGGTCAAAAAGGAAACACCATATATTTT
TRBJ1-1	-	TRBV5-1	-	CASSLTSGDTEAFF	TGCGCCAGCAGCTTAACTTCAGGGGACACTGAAGCTTTCTTT
TRBJ1-1	-	TRBV5-1	-	CASSLDSPRNTEAFF	TGCGCCAGCAGTCTGGACAGCCCACGGAACACTGAAGCTTTCTTT
TRBJ2-2	-	TRBV11-3	-	CASSSQGSTGELFF	TGTGCCAGCAGCTCCCAGGGGAGCACCGGGGAGCTGTTTTTT
TRBJ2-7	once	TRBV5-1	TRBD2	CASSATSGSHEQYF	TGCGCCAGCAGCGCGACTAGCGGGAGTCACGAGCAGTACTTC
TRBJ1-2	once	TRBV9	-	CASSVVAGGYYTF	TGTGCCAGCAGCGTAGTTGCGGGGGGCTACTACACCTTC
TRBJ2-5	-	TRBV29-1	TRBD2	CSVEGGGTSVRSQETQYF	TGCAGCGTTGAAGGAGGGGGGACTAGCGTAAGGTCCCAAGAGACCCAGTACTTC
TRBJ1-5	few	TRBV28	-	CASEGSNQPQHF	TGTGCCAGCGAGGGTAGCAATCAGCCCCAGCATTTT
TRBJ2-7	-	TRBV18	TRBD1	CASSTGTGGEQYF	TGTGCCAGCTCCACCGGGACAGGGGGCGAGCAGTACTTC
TRBJ1-6	-	TRBV7-2	-	CASSLVGGAQAHSPLHF	TGTGCCAGCAGCTTAGTTGGGGGGGCGCAGGCGCATTCACCCCTCCACTTT
TRBJ1-2	once	TRBV5-6	-	CASSLPLENGYTF	TGTGCCAGCAGCTTGCCCCTAGAGAATGGCTACACCTTC
TRBJ2-2	-	TRBV2	-	CASSKSPGFTGELFF	TGTGCCAGCAGTAAGTCCCCAGGGTTCACCGGGGAGCTGTTTTTT
TRBJ2-7	-	TRBV6-5	TRBD1	CASRGTGGIHEQYF	TGTGCCAGCAGAGGGACAGGGGGCATCCACGAGCAGTACTTC
TRBJ1-4	-	TRBV9	TRBD1	CASSVTGTGDEKLFF	TGTGCCAGCAGCGTGACCGGGACAGGAGATGAAAAACTGTTTTTT
TRBJ2-3	-	TRBV18	TRBD2	CASSPGGDWTDTQYF	TGTGCCAGCTCACCTGGGGGGGATTGGACAGATACGCAGTATTTT
TRBJ2-5	-	TRBV3-1/TRBV3-2	TRBD1	CASSQDYNRGRQETQYF	TGTGCCAGCAGCCAAGATTATAACAGGGGCAGACAAGAGACCCAGTACTTC
TRBJ2-5	-	TRBV24-1	-	CATSDRKTGPFQETQYF	TGTGCCACCAGTGATCGAAAGACAGGCCCTTTCCAAGAGACCCAGTACTTC
TRBJ2-5	-	TRBV2	-	CASSVEGKETQYF	TGTGCCAGCAGTGTGGAGGGGAAAGAGACCCAGTACTTC
TRBJ1-5	-	TRBV28	-	CAARSGNQPQHF	TGTGCCGCGCGTAGCGGTAATCAGCCCCAGCATTTT
TRBJ1-2	-	TRBV4-1	TRBD1	CASSQGTGAGYGYTF	TGCGCCAGCAGCCAAGGGACAGGGGCCGGCTATGGCTACACCTTC
TRBJ2-2	-	TRBV19	TRBD1	CASRTPGTGGDTGELFF	TGTGCCAGTAGGACCCCCGGGACAGGGGGCGACACCGGGGAGCTGTTTTTT
TRBJ2-4	-	TRBV11-2	TRBD1	CASSLLSGTVAKNIQYF	TGTGCCAGCAGCTTACTCTCAGGGACAGTAGCCAAAAACATTCAGTACTTC
TRBJ2-1	-	TRBV3-1/TRBV3-2	-	CASSHTLLDEQFF	TGTGCCAGCAGCCATACTTTGCTAGACGAGCAGTTCTTC
TRBJ2-5	-	TRBV6-2/TRBV6-3	TRBD1	CASSPRQGRYQETQYF	TGTGCCAGCAGCCCCCGACAGGGGCGGTACCAAGAGACCCAGTACTTC
TRBJ1-4	-	TRBV25-1	-	CASSEAPLNEKLFF	TGTGCCAGCAGTGAAGCGCCGCTTAATGAAAAACTGTTTTTT
TRBJ2-7	-	TRBV12-3/TRBV12-4	TRBD2	CASSFTSGYEQYF	TGTGCCAGCAGTTTTACTAGCGGCTACGAGCAGTACTTC
TRBJ2-2	-	TRBV5-4	-	CASSSPAARNTGELFF	TGTGCCAGCAGCTCCCCCGCGGCGAGGAACACCGGGGAGCTGTTTTTT
TRBJ1-6	-	TRBV30	TRBD1	CAWSSRGRVSRDSPLHF	TGTGCCTGGAGCTCCAGGGGGCGAGTCAGTCGGGATTCACCCCTCCACTTT
TRBJ1-6	-	TRBV27	TRBD1	CASTKTTGVNSPLHF	TGTGCCAGTACGAAAACGACAGGGGTTAATTCACCCCTCCACTTT
TRBJ1-3	once	TRBV6-1	-	CASSYSGRGNTIYF	TGTGCCAGCAGTTATTCAGGGCGTGGAAACACCATATATTTT
TRBJ2-2	-	TRBV5-4	-	CASSLVGRNTGELFF	TGTGCCAGCAGCTTGGTAGGGAGGAACACCGGGGAGCTGTTTTTT
TRBJ2-2	-	TRBV3-1/TRBV3-2	TRBD1	CASRVGTGVGGELFF	TGTGCCAGCAGGGTCGGGACAGGGGTTGGCGGGGAGCTGTTTTTT
TRBJ1-5	-	TRBV3-1/TRBV3-2	-	CASSQELGSNNQPQHF	TGTGCCAGCAGCCAAGAGCTAGGTTCAAATAATCAGCCCCAGCATTTT
TRBJ1-2	-	TRBV27	TRBD1	CASSLGQGGGYTF	TGTGCCAGCAGTTTAGGTCAGGGGGGCGGCTACACCTTC
TRBJ2-5	-	TRBV5-1	TRBD1	CASSSGGDRGQETQYF	TGCGCCAGCAGCTCTGGCGGGGACAGGGGGCAAGAGACCCAGTACTTC
TRBJ1-2	once	TRBV19	-	CASSIDDSYGYTF	TGTGCCAGTAGTATAGATGACTCCTATGGCTACACCTTC
TRBJ2-7	-	TRBV7-6	TRBD2	CASSFTPSGGSHEQYF	TGTGCCAGCAGCTTCACCCCTAGCGGGGGTTCCCACGAGCAGTACTTC
TRBJ2-5	once	TRBV19	TRBD1	CAGHPDRATQYF	TGTGCCGGCCACCCGGACAGGGCGACCCAGTACTTC
TRBJ2-7	once	TRBV11-3	TRBD1	CASSSETGSGEQYF	TGTGCCAGCAGCTCAGAGACAGGGTCGGGCGAGCAGTACTTC
TRBJ1-2	-	TRBV10-1	TRBD1	CASSTGQDYGYTF	TGCGCCAGCAGTACCGGACAGGACTACGGCTACACCTTC
TRBJ1-3	-	TRBV9	TRBD1	CASSVGRQGGNTIYF	TGTGCCAGCAGCGTAGGTCGACAGGGTGGAAACACCATATATTTT
TRBJ2-1	-	TRBV11-3	TRBD2	CASSYSASGGSEQFF	TGTGCCAGCAGCTATTCCGCGTCGGGAGGGAGTGAGCAGTTCTTC
TRBJ2-3	few	TRBV3-1/TRBV3-2	TRBD1	CASSQDLAGTGGMQYF	TGTGCCAGCAGCCAAGATTTGGCCGGGACAGGGGGCATGCAGTATTTT
TRBJ2-6	-	TRBV7-2	-	CASSLVSAGANVLTF	TGTGCCAGCAGCTTAGTTTCGGCTGGGGCCAACGTCCTGACTTTC